These 27 T cell receptor beta chains originate from one sample sequenced in a study of cytomegalovirus exposure and HLA in healthy donors. A multiplex PCR was run with 60 Vbeta primers and 13 Jbeta primers. TCRdb's table, derived via immunoSEQ multiplex PCR, lists solely in-frame clones and lacks some. This table has 130,000 to 150,000 clones, 74% appearing once. The sample comprised PBMCs. The origin of the receptors is a man in his late teens or twenties in good health and CMV-seropositive.

The chain joins TRBV6-1 to TRBJ2-7; D is ambiguous. The CDR3 is 14 residues long. Per the germline V gene, CDR1 is MNHNS and CDR2 is SASEGT. V dropped 3 bases and J dropped 0 bases, with 9 bases sitting between them. The CDR3 here is CASSDLGISYEQYF. In nucleotides, the CDR3 is TGTGCCAGCAGTGACCTAGGAATCTCCTACGAGCAGTACTTC.

This clone was counted a few times. This sequence joins TRBV6-1 and TRBJ1-5, with a possible D match to TRBD1 (5 bases). Germline V gives CDR1 MNHNS, CDR2 SASEGT. Between the trimmed V and J ends, which lost 4 bases and 8 bases, there was a span of 18 bases. The CDR3 runs to 15 residues. The CDR3 DNA reads as TGTGCCAGCAGTGGCGACGGGGGAGGTCCGGAGCCCCAGCATTTT. It encodes CASSGDGGGPEPQHF.

The rearrangement uses TRBV7-9 and TRBJ2-1, with D perhaps matching TRBD2 (5 bases). V lost 2 bases and J lost 5, with 22 bases in between. This CDR3 has 18 amino acids. Per the germline V gene, CDR1 is SEHNR and CDR2 is FQNEAQ (reference sequence). CDR3 in DNA: TGTGCCAGCAGCTTAAGGAGGAGCTGGGCCGAGGAAAACAATGAGCAGTTCTTC. Translating gives CASSLRRSWAEENNEQFF.

This chain uses TRBV7-2 with TRBJ2-7, with D perhaps TRBD2 (5 bases). This CDR3 contains 14 residues. Germline V lookup: CDR1 SGHTA, CDR2 FQGNSA. The V end lost 5 bases, the J end lost 6 bases, and 17 bases lay between the germline ends. The CDR3 reads CASSPRVGVGEQYF. As DNA, the CDR3 is TGTGCCAGCAGCCCCCGGGTGGGAGTTGGCGAGCAGTACTTC. Looking up the rest from reference TRBV7-2 and TRBJ2-7 gives the full variable domain: GAGVSQSPSNKVTEKGKDVELRCDPISGHTALYWYRQSLGQGLEFLIYFQGNSAPDKSGLPSDRFSAERTGGSVSTLTIQRTQQEDSAVYLCASSPRVGVGEQYFGPGTRLTVT.

J is TRBJ1-6 and V is TRBV7-2, with D hard to call. CDR1 SGHTA and CDR2 FQGNSA come from the germline V gene. The ends were cut back, 2 bases at V and 0 bases at J, with 8 bases in the middle. The CDR3 runs 16 residues. The CDR3 bases are TGTGCCAGCAGCTTACGCGGGCCCTCCTATAATTCACCCCTCCACTTT. Translated, it gives CASSLRGPSYNSPLHF. The full variable domain, in which reference TRBV7-2 and TRBJ1-6 provide the parts outside the CDR3, is GAGVSQSPSNKVTEKGKDVELRCDPISGHTALYWYRQSLGQGLEFLIYFQGNSAPDKSGLPSDRFSAERTGGSVSTLTIQRTQQEDSAVYLCASSLRGPSYNSPLHFGNGTRLTVT.

CDR3 residues: CASSPDREMDGYTF. As DNA, the CDR3 is TGTGCCAGCAGCCCGGACAGGGAAATGGATGGCTACACCTTC. The rearrangement uses TRBV5-8 and TRBJ1-2; 8 bases align to TRBD1. This CDR3 has 14 residues. V trimming: 4 bases; J trimming: 6 bases; junction bases outside the gene matches: 8. CDR1 is SGHTS, CDR2 YDEGEE, per germline.

This sequence joins TRBV2 and TRBJ1-3; 10 bases fit TRBD1. CDR3 length equals 16 residues. Per germline, CDR1 SNHLY and CDR2 FYNNEI. Unmatched junction bases numbered 7, after V lost 6 bases and J lost 2 bases. The CDR3 coding sequence is TGTGCCAGCAGCCCTTTTGGGACAGGGGCTGGAAACACCATATATTTT. This sequence encodes CASSPFGTGAGNTIYF.

The rearrangement uses TRBV28 and TRBJ1-3; TRBD1 might be the D (5 bases). CDR3 length equals 16 residues. CDR1 is MDHEN and CDR2 is SYDVKM in the germline V gene. Trimming took 1 base from V and 3 from J, leaving 13 bases between them. The chain's CDR3 is CASSLSAIGGGNTIYF. CDR3 DNA sequence: TGTGCCAGCAGTTTATCCGCTATCGGGGGTGGAAACACCATATATTTT. Full variable domain (rest looked up from reference TRBV28 and TRBJ1-3): DVKVTQSSRYLVKRTGEKVFLECVQDMDHENMFWYRQDPGLGLRLIYFSYDVKMKEKGDIPEGYSVSREKKERFSLILESASTNQTSMYLCASSLSAIGGGNTIYFGEGSWLTVV.

The chain couples TRBV4-1 to TRBJ1-5; D unclear. From germline, CDR1 is MGHRA and CDR2 YSYEKL. Trimming cost V 0 bases and J 5 bases, with 5 bases left between them. The CDR3 contains 13 residues. CDR3 coding DNA: TGCGCCAGCAGCCAAGAATGGCATCAGCCCCAGCATTTT. Translated, it gives CASSQEWHQPQHF.

Of note for this clone: A junction end diverges from the germline sequence, so it may reflect a read error. The V gene is TRBV7-9, the J gene TRBJ1-5; D is undetermined. The CDR3 runs to 12 residues. CDR1 SEHNR and CDR2 FQNEAQ come from the germline V gene (reference sequence). The CDR3, as DNA: TGTTCCAGCAGCTTAGCGAGGGAGCCCCAGCATTTT. Protein product: CSSSLAREPQHF.

The J gene is TRBJ2-3, the V gene TRBV27; tentatively, D is TRBD1 (5 bases). With 0 bases removed from V and 1 base from J, the gap between germline ends came to 17 bases. This CDR3 comprises 18 residues. The germline CDR1 and CDR2 sequences are MNHEY and SMNVEV (reference sequence). The CDR3 region is CASSLSLTAGSGTDTQYF. Written as DNA, the CDR3 is TGTGCCAGCAGTTTATCGTTGACAGCTGGGTCTGGCACAGATACGCAGTATTTT.

CDR3 bases: TGTGCCACCAGCAGTGGACAGGGTTTCTCCTACGAGCAGTACTTC. It codes for CATSSGQGFSYEQYF. This chain links TRBV15 with TRBJ2-7; 8 positions agree with TRBD1. The CDR3 runs 15 residues. The V and J ends lost 3 bases and 0 bases, in that order; junction bases with no gene match: 4. Germline V lookup: CDR1 LNHNV, CDR2 YYDKDF (reference sequence).

V usage is TRBV14 and J usage is TRBJ1-2, with D possibly matching TRBD1 (6 bases). Trimming took 1 base from V and 6 from J, leaving 9 bases between them. This CDR3 spans 13 amino acids. Germline CDR1 SGHDN, CDR2 FVKESK. The DNA of the CDR3 is TGTGCCAGCAGCCAAGCAGGGGTACATGGCTACACCTTC. Its translation: CASSQAGVHGYTF.

The chain joins TRBV7-9 to TRBJ1-4; the D is unclear. The germline V and J ends were trimmed by 7 bases and 0 bases, with 12 bases remaining between them. Germline lookup yields CDR1 SEHNR and CDR2 FQNEAQ (reference sequence). This CDR3 region has 15 residues. The CDR3 is CASTLLSSTNEKLFF. Written as DNA, the CDR3 is TGTGCCAGCACCCTCTTGAGCTCAACTAATGAAAAACTGTTTTTT.

The chain employs TRBV28 and TRBJ2-3; D may be TRBD2 (6 bases). In germline, CDR1 is MDHEN, CDR2 SYDVKM. The length of the CDR3 is 13 residues. The V end lost 8 bases, the J end lost 0 bases, and 9 bases lay between the germline ends. CDR3 coding DNA: TGTGCCAGCCGGGACTTCAGCACAGATACGCAGTATTTT. Its translation: CASRDFSTDTQYF.

The CDR3 region has the DNA TGTGCCAGTAGATTTCGACAGCAAGAGACCCAGTACTTC. Translating it yields CASRFRQQETQYF. The J gene is TRBJ2-5, the V gene TRBV19, with a weak D call TRBD1 (5 bases). This CDR3 region has 13 residues. V shed 6 bases and J shed 2 bases, with 10 bases lying between them. Germline loops: CDR1 LNHDA, CDR2 SQIVND (reference sequence).

This clone has just one count. Relative to the germline gene, one junction end is altered; a read error may explain this. The J gene is TRBJ2-5, the V gene TRBV7-7; maybe TRBD2 (6 bases). Germline CDR1 is SSHAT and CDR2 is FNYEAQ (reference sequence). The CDR3 is 15 residues long. The CDR3 sequence is CASSLSGGGQETQYF. The CDR3, as DNA: TGTGCTAGCAGCTTATCCGGGGGAGGCCAAGAGACCCAGTACTTC. The full variable domain, completed using reference TRBV7-7 and TRBJ2-5, is GAGVSQSPRYKVTKRGQDVTLRCDPISSHATLYWYQQALGQGPEFLTYFNYEAQPDKSGLPSDRFSAERPEGSISTLTIQRTEQRDSAMYRCASSLSGGGQETQYFGPGTRLLVL.

The count of this clone is one. The genes are TRBV2 and TRBJ2-1, with TRBD2 matching over 7 bases. The germline V gene has CDR1 SNHLY and CDR2 FYNNEI. Germline trimming cut 6 bases from V and 5 bases from J; bases unmatched to any gene: 10. This CDR3 has 15 amino acids. The CDR3: CASRGTTGGNNEQFF. In DNA, the CDR3 is TGTGCCAGCAGGGGGACCACGGGGGGTAACAATGAGCAGTTCTTC.

J is TRBJ2-7 and V is TRBV5-8; 9 nucleotides align to TRBD1. Trimming took 0 bases from V and 4 from J; bases not matched to a gene: 2. In germline, CDR1 is SGHTS, CDR2 YDEGEE. The CDR3 is 14 residues long. The chain's CDR3 is CASSLGQGVYEQYF. Here the CDR3 DNA reads TGTGCCAGCAGCTTGGGACAGGGGGTATACGAGCAGTACTTC.

The rearrangement joins TRBV2 to TRBJ1-3, with D possibly matching TRBD1 (5 bases). CDR3 length: 15 amino acids. Germline V gene data show CDR1 as SNHLY and CDR2 as FYNNEI. The germline V and J ends were trimmed by 0 bases and 4 bases, with 10 bases remaining between them. The CDR3 loop reads CASSEAGLTGNTIYF. CDR3 in DNA: TGTGCCAGCAGTGAAGCGGGGCTTACGGGAAACACCATATATTTT.

The chain recombines TRBV4-3 with TRBJ2-1; D gene uncertain. Trimming took 0 bases from V and 3 from J, leaving 12 bases between them. Per the germline V gene, CDR1 is LGHNA and CDR2 is YSLEER. The CDR3 extends over 16 amino acids. The CDR3 DNA reads as TGCGCCAGCAGCCAAGATATTGGGCCTCTCTACAATGAGCAGTTCTTC. Amino acids: CASSQDIGPLYNEQFF.

The CDR3 sequence is CASSFRTGWGNTEAFF. CDR3 sequence (DNA): TGTGCCAGCAGCTTTCGGACAGGGTGGGGGAACACTGAAGCTTTCTTT. This chain uses TRBV7-2 with TRBJ1-1; 8 bases are shared with TRBD1. Germline V lookup: CDR1 SGHTA, CDR2 FQGNSA. This CDR3 has 16 amino acids. Unmatched junction bases numbered 7, after V lost 3 bases and J lost 1 base.

This chain connects TRBV18 to TRBJ2-7, with 8 bases identical to TRBD1. Germline V gives CDR1 KGHSH, CDR2 LQKENI. This CDR3 region has 15 residues. J lost 6 bases, V lost 2 bases, and 9 bases had no gene match. CDR3 nucleotides: TGTGCCAGCTCACCAGCTGGACAGGGTGGGGGCGAGCAGTACTTC. It encodes CASSPAGQGGGEQYF.

In nucleotides, the CDR3 is TGTGCCAGCAGCCTTCACACCGGGACAGGGGGTGTCGGGACTGAAGCTTTCTTT. It specifies CASSLHTGTGGVGTEAFF. This chain connects TRBV27 to TRBJ1-1; 11 bases match TRBD1. CDR1 and CDR2 (germline): MNHEY, SMNVEV (reference sequence). V dropped 6 bases and J dropped 5; count of bases not matched to a gene: 17. This CDR3 region has 18 residues.

The chain uses TRBV9 and TRBJ2-7; TRBD1 is a possible D gene (6 bases). The CDR3 covers 15 residues. Trimming took off 3 bases at V and 2 bases at J, with 15 bases between the two ends. The germline V gene encodes CDR1 SGDLS and CDR2 YYNGEE. The CDR3 protein is CASSGGGESAYEQYF. CDR3 in DNA: TGTGCCAGCAGCGGAGGGGGAGAGTCAGCCTACGAGCAGTACTTC.

The genes are TRBV27 and TRBJ2-7; no clear D gene. The CDR3 has 16 amino acids. V was pared by 0 bases and J by 0 bases, with 12 bases between. Germline V gene lookup returns CDR1 MNHEY and CDR2 SMNVEV (reference sequence). In nucleotides, the CDR3 is TGTGCCAGCAGTTTATCCTGGAGCAGCAGCTCCTACGAGCAGTACTTC. It is translated as CASSLSWSSSSYEQYF.

This clone appeared a few times. The rearrangement uses TRBV2 and TRBJ2-6, with D perhaps matching TRBD2 (7 bases). Trimming pared 9 bases from V and 4 bases from J, leaving 13 bases between. CDR1 is SNHLY and CDR2 is FYNNEI in the germline V gene. This CDR3 has 14 residues. CDR3 nucleotides: TGTGCCAGGGGGGGGGCTGGAGGGGCCAACGTCCTGACTTTC. It encodes CARGGAGGANVLTF.